This T cell receptor beta chain was identified in a study of T cell responses to AZD1222 COVID-19 vaccine. The V and J ends lost 1 base and 4 bases, in that order; junction bases with no gene match: 4. There are 15 residues in the CDR3. Germline V gives CDR1 SGHAT, CDR2 FQNNGV. This clone was detected once. Its antigen is undetermined. Study-level findings and limits: The sample set comprised mostly white British donors with more females, and clonal diversity was possibly underestimated. Repertoire sampling happened only post peak T cell response. Reports indicate that nearly half of spike-specific TCRs are directed at unmutated variant regions.

The data were produced by immunoSEQ multiplex PCR, yet TCRdb's version contains in-frame clones alone and is incomplete. The sample consists of some 180,000 clones, 87% of them appearing once. Second-dose groups at about 4 or about 12 weeks were pooled. The sequence was obtained from an adult who received the AZD1222 COVID-19 vaccine. This chain uses TRBV11-2 with TRBJ1-2; TRBD1 matches 9 bases. The sequenced sample was peripheral blood, obtained 28 days after the second AZD1222 dose. Written as DNA, the CDR3 is TGTGCCAGCAGCTTAGTAGTGACAGGGGGCTATGGCTACACCTTC. Its protein is CASSLVVTGGYGYTF.